The rows below give T cell receptor beta chains drawn from one sample of a study of CD4 T cells in relation to SARS-CoV-2 and coronaviruses. Clones were sequenced by immunoSEQ multiplex PCR, and TCRdb holds only the in-frame ones, with some missing. In the table there are about 68,000 clones, over 90% of which are singletons. Sequenced input: naive CD4+ T cells from PBMCs. All receptors come from a human donor in good health. Each CDR3 is given with its conserved first and last residue. A D gene is named only where the DNA matches it firmly. A row's size may be missing; if present it is once, few, many or a size class.

>.|TRBJ2-2|.|TRBV7-9
CASRPLGGRDTGELFF
TGTGCCAGCAGGCCCCTAGGGGGAAGGGACACCGGGGAGCTGTTTTTT
>.|TRBJ2-7|TRBD2|TRBV7-2
CASSLNSLAVSYEQYF
TGTGCCAGCAGCTTAAATTCTCTAGCGGTATCCTACGAGCAGTACTTC
>.|TRBJ2-6|.|TRBV11-2
CASGETAVSLLGANVLTF
TGTGCCAGCGGGGAGACAGCCGTTAGCCTCTTGGGGGCCAACGTCCTGACTTTC
>.|TRBJ2-1|.|TRBV7-8
CASSWDLGGSYNEQFF
TGTGCCAGCAGCTGGGACTTGGGCGGCTCCTACAATGAGCAGTTCTTC
>.|TRBJ1-6|.|TRBV5-1
CASSPEGAENNSPLHF
TGCGCCAGCAGCCCGGAAGGGGCAGAAAATAATTCACCCCTCCACTTT
>once|TRBJ2-5|.|TRBV9
CASSVGNQETQYF
TGTGCCAGCAGCGTAGGCAACCAAGAGACCCAGTACTTC
>.|TRBJ2-1|.|TRBV2
CASSEAQVGYNEQFF
TGTGCCAGCAGTGAAGCGCAGGTAGGGTACAATGAGCAGTTCTTC
>.|TRBJ2-1|TRBD1|TRBV5-1
CASSPGQGSYNEQFF
TGCGCCAGCAGCCCTGGACAGGGCTCCTACAATGAGCAGTTCTTC
>.|TRBJ2-5|.|TRBV9
CASSVGGPQYF
TGTGCCAGCAGCGTTGGAGGCCCCCAGTACTTC
>.|TRBJ2-1|TRBD2|TRBV6-5
CASRLAGMNEQFF
TGTGCCAGTAGGCTAGCGGGAATGAATGAGCAGTTCTTC
>.|TRBJ2-5|TRBD2|TRBV4-2
CASSQEPGLAGGETQYF
TGTGCCAGCAGCCAAGAGCCGGGACTAGCGGGAGGTGAGACCCAGTACTTC
>.|TRBJ2-7|TRBD1|TRBV18
CASSLGQGVPWDEQYF
TGTGCCAGCTCCCTGGGACAGGGGGTTCCTTGGGACGAGCAGTACTTC
>.|TRBJ1-5|.|TRBV6-2/TRBV6-3
CASSPSPGAYSNQPQHF
TGTGCCAGCAGTCCGAGTCCAGGGGCGTATAGCAATCAGCCCCAGCATTTT
>.|TRBJ2-7|.|TRBV6-5
CASRATYYEQYF
TGTGCCAGCAGGGCTACCTATTACGAGCAGTACTTC
>.|TRBJ1-1|.|TRBV5-1
CASSPGLGWNTEAFF
TGCGCCAGCAGCCCGGGGCTGGGATGGAACACTGAAGCTTTCTTT
>once|TRBJ2-1|TRBD2|TRBV5-4
CASSPRWGSGGALDNEQFF
TGTGCCAGCAGCCCCCGCTGGGGAAGCGGGGGGGCCTTGGACAATGAGCAGTTCTTC
>.|TRBJ1-5|TRBD1|TRBV19
CASQSTGASNQPQHF
TGTGCCAGTCAGTCGACAGGGGCCAGCAATCAGCCCCAGCATTTT
>.|TRBJ2-7|.|TRBV5-4
CASRPTGLGEQYF
TGTGCCAGCAGACCAACAGGGTTAGGGGAGCAGTACTTC
>.|TRBJ1-2|TRBD1|TRBV29-1
CSVEGPGTGVGYTF
TGCAGCGTTGAAGGCCCCGGGACAGGGGTGGGCTACACCTTC
>.|TRBJ2-1|TRBD2|TRBV24-1
CATSDLSGTTGYNEQFF
TGTGCCACCAGTGATTTATCCGGGACTACCGGATACAATGAGCAGTTCTTC
>.|TRBJ2-5|.|TRBV2
CASSAWQETQYF
TGTGCCAGCAGTGCTTGGCAAGAGACCCAGTACTTC
>.|TRBJ2-5|TRBD2|TRBV10-3
CAISASGGQETQYF
TGTGCCATCAGCGCCTCGGGGGGGCAAGAGACCCAGTACTTC
>.|TRBJ2-5|.|TRBV7-2
CASSLVQETQYF
TGTGCCAGCAGCTTGGTCCAAGAGACCCAGTACTTC
>.|TRBJ2-5|TRBD1|TRBV11-3
CASSPGQGETQYF
TGTGCCAGCAGCCCAGGACAGGGGGAGACCCAGTACTTC
>.|TRBJ2-2|TRBD2|TRBV10-3
CASRVAGGTGELFF
TGTGCCTCCCGGGTAGCGGGGGGGACCGGGGAGCTGTTTTTT
>.|TRBJ1-2|.|TRBV10-3
CASTANYGYTF
TGTGCCAGCACAGCTAACTATGGCTACACCTTC
>few|TRBJ2-5|.|TRBV6-2/TRBV6-3
CASSISGSQETQYF
TGTGCCAGCAGTATCTCGGGAAGCCAAGAGACCCAGTACTTC
>.|TRBJ2-2|.|TRBV11-2
CASSPRVVEGGELFF
TGTGCCAGCAGCCCCAGAGTGGTAGAGGGGGGGGAGCTGTTTTTT
>.|TRBJ2-5|.|TRBV5-1
CASSPNPGLSRGTQYF
TGCGCCAGCAGCCCCAACCCAGGGCTGAGCAGGGGGACCCAGTACTTC
>.|TRBJ2-1|TRBD2|TRBV30
CAWRFGGRDEQFF
TGTGCCTGGAGATTTGGCGGGAGGGATGAGCAGTTCTTC
>.|TRBJ2-5|TRBD1|TRBV10-2
CASAGQGKTQYF
TGCGCCAGCGCGGGACAGGGAAAGACCCAGTACTTC
>.|TRBJ2-5|.|TRBV11-3
CASSLAGVETQYF
TGTGCCAGCAGCTTAGCGGGGGTGGAGACCCAGTACTTC
>.|TRBJ2-5|.|TRBV11-3
CASSLGGLRRGPETQYF
TGTGCCAGCAGCTTAGGCGGGTTGCGGCGTGGCCCAGAGACCCAGTACTTC
>.|TRBJ1-6|TRBD1|TRBV4-1
CASSQELFRDRGNSPLHF
TGCGCCAGCAGCCAAGAATTATTTAGGGACAGGGGAAATTCACCCCTCCACTTT
>once|TRBJ2-5|.|TRBV24-1
CATSDPGTQRRETQYF
TGTGCCACCAGTGACCCTGGGACGCAGCGGCGAGAGACCCAGTACTTC
>.|TRBJ2-2|.|TRBV7-2
CASSPARAVRTRGELFF
TGTGCCAGCAGCCCCGCACGGGCGGTTAGGACGCGCGGGGAGCTGTTTTTT
>.|TRBJ1-4|.|TRBV5-1
CASSLTAVSANEKLFF
TGCGCCAGCAGCTTGACCGCGGTCTCGGCGAATGAAAAACTGTTTTTT
>.|TRBJ1-3|.|TRBV28
CASSLADRSGNTIYF
TGTGCCAGCAGTTTGGCAGATCGCTCTGGAAACACCATATATTTT
>.|TRBJ1-5|.|TRBV29-1
CSVVMSGSEPQHF
TGCAGCGTTGTCATGTCAGGGTCGGAGCCCCAGCATTTT
>.|TRBJ1-4|.|TRBV4-3
CASSQATSYEKLFF
TGCGCCAGCAGCCAAGCCACTTCCTACGAAAAACTGTTTTTT
>.|TRBJ1-5|.|TRBV21-1
CASSPPMGGDQPQHF
TGTGCCAGCAGCCCTCCGATGGGGGGTGATCAGCCCCAGCATTTT
>.|TRBJ2-3|TRBD2|TRBV5-1
CASSFGAGGPDTQYF
TGCGCCAGCAGCTTCGGGGCGGGAGGCCCAGATACGCAGTATTTT
>.|TRBJ2-2|.|TRBV30
CAWSVHGATGELFF
TGTGCCTGGAGTGTACATGGGGCCACCGGGGAGCTGTTTTTT
>.|TRBJ2-5|.|TRBV5-1
CASSLAVGAKETQYF
TGCGCCAGCAGCTTGGCCGTCGGGGCCAAGGAGACCCAGTACTTC
>.|TRBJ2-7|TRBD1|TRBV5-1
CASRIGPGQGYEQYF
TGCGCCAGCAGAATCGGACCGGGACAGGGCTACGAGCAGTACTTC
>.|TRBJ2-7|TRBD2|TRBV4-1
CASSQGAVASSGRGIPSYEQYF
TGCGCCAGCAGCCAGGGGGCAGTGGCGTCTAGCGGGAGGGGGATCCCCTCCTACGAGCAGTACTTC
>.|TRBJ1-1|.|TRBV7-9
CASSLLGFSEAFF
TGTGCCAGCAGCTTGTTAGGGTTCTCTGAAGCTTTCTTT
>.|TRBJ1-1|.|TRBV18
CASSPPGVGTEAFF
TGTGCCAGCTCACCACCAGGGGTGGGCACTGAAGCTTTCTTT
>.|TRBJ2-3|.|TRBV19
CASTTALGTDTQYF
TGTGCCAGTACCACAGCCCTGGGCACAGATACGCAGTATTTT
>few|TRBJ1-2|.|TRBV5-4
CASSFKKPTYGYTF
TGTGCCAGCAGCTTTAAGAAGCCTACCTATGGCTACACCTTC
>.|TRBJ2-2|TRBD2|TRBV30
CAWTLAGGSTGELFF
TGTGCCTGGACCCTAGCGGGGGGTTCCACCGGGGAGCTGTTTTTT
>.|TRBJ2-7|.|TRBV21-1
CASSNRQSSYEQYF
TGTGCCAGCAGCAACAGACAGAGCTCCTACGAGCAGTACTTC
>.|TRBJ2-1|.|TRBV4-1
CASSQEYRLSSYNEQFF
TGCGCCAGCAGCCAAGAATATAGGTTGAGCTCCTACAATGAGCAGTTCTTC
>.|TRBJ2-2|.|TRBV10-1
CASNSAGRAIGELFF
TGCGCCAGCAATTCGGCAGGGCGGGCAATCGGGGAGCTGTTTTTT
>.|TRBJ2-7|TRBD1|TRBV5-4
CASSSGTGSSYEQYF
TGTGCCAGCAGCTCCGGGACAGGGAGTTCCTACGAGCAGTACTTC